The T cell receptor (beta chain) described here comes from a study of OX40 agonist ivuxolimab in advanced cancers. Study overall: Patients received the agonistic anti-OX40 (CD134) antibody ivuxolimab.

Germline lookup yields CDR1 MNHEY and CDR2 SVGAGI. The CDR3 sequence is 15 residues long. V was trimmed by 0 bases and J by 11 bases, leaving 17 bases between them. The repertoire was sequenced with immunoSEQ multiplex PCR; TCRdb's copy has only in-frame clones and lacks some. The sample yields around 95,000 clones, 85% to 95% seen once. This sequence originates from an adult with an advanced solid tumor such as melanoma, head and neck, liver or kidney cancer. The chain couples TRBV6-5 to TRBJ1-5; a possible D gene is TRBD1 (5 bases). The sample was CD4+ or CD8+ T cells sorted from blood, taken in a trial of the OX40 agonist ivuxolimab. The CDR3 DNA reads TGTGCCAGCAGTTACTCAGACAGAAGTTTGCTGTCCCAGCATTTT. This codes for CASSYSDRSLLSQHF.